The 24 T cell receptor beta chains in this list originate from one sample, sequenced in a study of T cell repertoires in cytomegalovirus infection. TCRdb redid the calling of the reads with MiXCR, one entry per CDR3 protein. The table has around 260,000 distinct CDR3 sequences, 9.1% seen once. Sequenced sample: PBMCs. These receptors all stem from a human donor in good health (CMV status not recorded). Some clones in this sample may be carry-over from other donors' samples.

This clonotype was counted at least ten times. The chain recombines TRBV15 with TRBJ1-1, with D perhaps matching TRBD1 (5 bases). V lost 3 bases, J lost 0 bases, and 17 bases lay in between. Germline CDR1 and CDR2: LNHNV and YYDKDF (reference sequence). This CDR3 has 17 residues. CDR3 bases: TGTGCCACCAGCAGCAGCCGACAGACCGCCATGAACACTGAAGCTTTCTTT. It codes for CATSSSRQTAMNTEAFF.

This clonotype showed up many times. The V gene is TRBV7-2, the J gene TRBJ2-5, with 7 positions matching TRBD2. Germline V gives CDR1 SGHTA, CDR2 FQGNSA. CDR3 length equals 15 residues. The V gene end was trimmed by 6 bases and the J gene end by 5 bases; junction bases not matched to a gene: 12. CDR3 coding DNA: TGTGCCAGCAGGGGTGGGGGGGGAGTATCCGAGACCCAGTACTTC. Its protein product is CASRGGGGVSETQYF.

J is TRBJ2-3 and V is TRBV7-2, with TRBD1 identical over 7 bases. Germline CDR1 is SGHTA and CDR2 is FQGNSA. With 6 bases clipped from V and 2 bases from J, the junction kept 5 bases outside the gene matches. The CDR3 is 14 residues long. The CDR3: CASSHRGPTDTQYF. In DNA form, the CDR3 reads TGTGCCAGCAGTCACAGGGGCCCCACAGATACGCAGTATTTT.

Many counts were recorded for this clonotype. The V call is TRBV7-9, the J call TRBJ2-7, with D tentatively TRBD1 or TRBD2 (5 bases each). The V gene's germline CDR1 is SEHNR and CDR2 FQNEAQ (reference sequence). Trimming removed 3 bases at V and 9 bases at J, with 12 bases between. The CDR3 runs 12 residues. The CDR3: CASSFEGSAQYF. The CDR3 DNA reads TGTGCCAGCAGCTTTGAGGGGTCCGCGCAGTACTTC.

This clonotype was recorded a few times. The rearrangement joins TRBV19 to TRBJ2-5; TRBD2 might be the D (5 bases). Trimming stripped 10 bases from V and 5 bases from J, with 17 bases between. CDR3 length: 13 residues. CDR1 LNHDA and CDR2 SQIVND come from the germline V gene (reference sequence). Here the CDR3 reads CAIPDQRWETQYF. CDR3 bases: TGTGCCATCCCGGATCAGCGGTGGGAGACCCAGTACTTC.

In this sample, this clonotype turned up many times. CDR3 DNA: TGTGCCAGCAGTTTAGGAGGGAATAGTGGCGCTGAAGCTTTCTTT. Translation gives CASSLGGNSGAEAFF. The V call is TRBV12-3 or TRBV12-4, the J call TRBJ1-1; D gene unclear. With 1 base removed from V and 6 bases from J, the gap between germline ends came to 15 bases. This CDR3 contains 15 residues.

In this sample, this clonotype turned up many times. This chain uses TRBV7-2 with TRBJ2-6, with 10 bases aligning to TRBD1. V trimming: 5 bases; J trimming: 0 bases; junction bases outside the gene matches: 10. Germline CDR1 SGHTA, CDR2 FQGNSA. This CDR3 spans 19 amino acids. CDR3 in amino acids: CASSALGQGKSSGANVLTF. In DNA form, the CDR3 reads TGTGCCAGCAGCGCCTTGGGACAGGGGAAAAGCTCTGGGGCCAACGTCCTGACTTTC.

This clonotype has a count of ten or more. The chain has TRBV12-3 or TRBV12-4 and TRBJ1-5; no clear D. This CDR3 has 14 amino acids. The germline V and J ends were trimmed by 5 bases and 5 bases, with 13 bases remaining between them. The chain's CDR3 is CASSKRGGHQPQHF. The CDR3 DNA sequence: TGTGCCAGCAGTAAAAGAGGCGGCCATCAGCCCCAGCATTTT.

The table lists this clonotype with many counts. The J gene is TRBJ1-5, the V gene TRBV27, with a tentative D call TRBD1 (5 bases). Trimming removed 3 bases from V and 1 base from J, with 13 bases in between. Germline V gene data show CDR1 as MNHEY and CDR2 as SMNVEV (reference sequence). This CDR3 spans 16 amino acids. The CDR3 coding sequence is TGTGCCAGCAGTTTTAAGGCAGGGAGAAGCAATCAGCCCCAGCATTTT. Its protein product is CASSFKAGRSNQPQHF.

This clonotype was seen a few times. V usage is TRBV6-5 and J usage is TRBJ1-1; weak D call: TRBD1 (5 bases). Germline CDR1 is MNHEY and CDR2 is SVGAGI. The CDR3 has 13 residues. Deletions cut 2 bases from V and 5 bases from J, with 9 bases between. Here the CDR3 reads CASSYTTATEAFF. DNA of the CDR3: TGTGCCAGCAGTTACACGACAGCAACTGAAGCTTTCTTT.

The chain couples TRBV27 to TRBJ2-1; TRBD2 agrees at 9 bases. V shed 2 bases and J 6 bases; nucleotides not matched to a gene: 2. This CDR3 is built from 14 residues. Looked up from germline, CDR1 is MNHEY and CDR2 is SMNVEV (reference sequence). CDR3 coding DNA: TGTGCCAGCAGTTTAAGCGGGGGGACCAATGAGCAGTTCTTC. Its protein product is CASSLSGGTNEQFF.

This clonotype was recorded at least ten times. This chain connects TRBV6-2 or TRBV6-3 to TRBJ2-3; 7 positions agree with TRBD2. The V gene's germline CDR1 is MNHEY and CDR2 SVGEGT. The CDR3 totals 18 residues. J lost 2 bases, V lost 4 bases, and 15 bases had no gene match. The CDR3: CASSLGTTAGPYTDTQYF. DNA of the CDR3: TGTGCCAGCAGTTTGGGGACTACGGCGGGCCCCTACACAGATACGCAGTATTTT.

Points on this clonotype: A much larger clone differs from this one at a single base, so this may be a read error. The V call is TRBV7-2, the J call TRBJ2-6; 7 bases line up with TRBD1. Per germline, CDR1 SGHTA and CDR2 FQGNSA. This CDR3 spans 16 amino acids. The CDR3 sequence is CASSLVTGVGANVPTF. The CDR3, as DNA: TGTGCCAGCAGCTTAGTAACAGGGGTCGGGGCCAACGTCCCGACTTTC.

The rearrangement links TRBV29-1 to TRBJ1-2; TRBD1 matches at 9 bases. This CDR3 has 14 residues. Germline lookup yields CDR1 SQVTM and CDR2 ANQGSEA. V dropped 2 bases and J dropped 3; count of bases not matched to a gene: 4. CDR3: CSVERTGGDYGYTF. Here the CDR3 DNA reads TGCAGCGTTGAACGTACAGGGGGCGACTATGGCTACACCTTC.

This clonotype was observed many times. The V gene is TRBV7-8, the J gene TRBJ2-5; D uncertain. Germline loops: CDR1 SGHVS, CDR2 FQNEAQ. V gave up 3 bases and J gave up 2 bases, with 10 bases separating them. The CDR3 covers 14 residues. CDR3 DNA: TGTGCCAGCAGCTTTTACTCAGGTCAAGAGACCCAGTACTTC. Its translation is CASSFYSGQETQYF.

This clonotype was seen at least ten times. The V call is TRBV12-3 or TRBV12-4, the J call TRBJ2-4; 9 bases agree with TRBD1. There are 13 residues in the CDR3. The junction had 3 bases not matched to a gene; V was cut back by 4 bases and J by 8 bases. The CDR3 loop reads CASSYDRGDIQYF. CDR3 sequence (DNA): TGTGCCAGCAGTTACGACAGGGGGGACATTCAGTACTTC.

This clonotype was picked up a small number of times. The gene calls are TRBV12-3 or TRBV12-4 and TRBJ1-1; TRBD1 is a possible D gene (6 bases). The V gene lost 6 bases and the J gene lost 4 bases, with 21 bases spanning the gap. The CDR3 extends over 16 amino acids. CDR3 in DNA: TGTGCCAGCAGCAAAAACCCCGGGGAGGGGGGCACTGAAGCTTTCTTT. The encoded protein is CASSKNPGEGGTEAFF.

In this sample, this clonotype turned up a few times. The chain recombines TRBV28 with TRBJ1-2; D gene ambiguous. This CDR3 has 13 residues. With 6 bases removed from V and 4 bases from J, the gap between germline ends came to 12 bases. Looked up from germline, CDR1 is MDHEN and CDR2 is SYDVKM. CDR3 sequence reads: CASSTTSPYGYTF. The CDR3 bases are TGTGCCAGCAGCACAACGTCACCCTATGGCTACACCTTC.

V is TRBV29-1 and J is TRBJ1-1; 9 bases agree with TRBD1. Germline V lookup: CDR1 SQVTM, CDR2 ANQGSEA. This CDR3 is 14 amino acids long. V shed 6 bases and J 1 base; nucleotides not matched to a gene: 6. CDR3 in DNA: TGCAGCGTGACAGACAGGGGGAGGAACACTGAAGCTTTCTTT. Its translation: CSVTDRGRNTEAFF.

This chain links TRBV10-3 with TRBJ1-1, with D possibly being TRBD1 (5 bases). V lost 2 bases, J lost 1 base, and 11 bases lay in between. The CDR3 has 15 residues. Germline CDR1 and CDR2: ENHRY and SYGVKD. The DNA for the CDR3 is TGTGCCATCAGTGAGCCGGGCAGGGCGAACACTGAAGCTTTCTTT. Its protein is CAISEPGRANTEAFF.

This clonotype was detected ten times or more. This rearrangement joins TRBV7-6 to TRBJ1-1; D possibly corresponds to TRBD1 (5 bases). V lost 5 bases and J lost 2, with 24 bases in between. Germline CDR1 reads SGHVS; CDR2 reads FNYEAQ. The CDR3 covers 18 residues. CDR3 nucleotide sequence: TGTGCCAGCAGCCCCGGCAGCCTTAAACACCGGGGCAACACTGAAGCTTTCTTT. It encodes CASSPGSLKHRGNTEAFF.

As for this clonotype: One base away lies a much larger clone, so this may be a sequencing read error. The J gene is TRBJ1-6, the V gene TRBV12-3 or TRBV12-4; no firm D call. The CDR3 contains 13 residues. V shed 2 bases and J shed 7 bases, with 6 bases lying between them. Here the CDR3 DNA reads TGTGCCAGCAGTTTAATGGGGAATTCACCCCTCCACTTT. This sequence encodes CASSLMGNSPLHF.

This clonotype was counted a few times. The rearrangement uses TRBV12-3 or TRBV12-4 and TRBJ2-7; D possibly corresponds to TRBD2 (5 bases). The CDR3 totals 13 residues. V dropped 2 bases and J dropped 3 bases, with 8 bases sitting between them. The CDR3 DNA follows: TGTGCCAGCAGTTTAAGAGGGATCTACGAGCAGTACTTC. Protein product: CASSLRGIYEQYF.

This clonotype was seen many times. The CDR3, as DNA: TGTGCCAGCAGCCAGAGACAGGCCCAGAGCACCGGGGAGCTGTTTTTT. Translated, it gives CASSQRQAQSTGELFF. The chain recombines TRBV7-6 with TRBJ2-2; D is perhaps TRBD1 (6 bases). V shed 5 bases and J shed 4 bases, with 17 bases lying between them. Germline CDR1 reads SGHVS; CDR2 reads FNYEAQ. The CDR3 covers 16 residues.